This TCR beta chain was identified during a study of Ad26.COV2.S vaccination and SARS-CoV-2 variants. Study conclusions and caveats: The authors reported substantial breadth in spike-specific CD8+ and CD4+ T cell responses after vaccination.

V gave up 0 bases and J gave up 1 base, with 9 bases separating them. CDR1 is LGHDT and CDR2 is YNNKEL in the germline V gene (reference sequence). The CDR3 spans 15 residues. Documented treatment: about 20 received Ad26.COV2.S at low or high dose, single or two shots; 5 received placebo; per-sample allocation not given. Sample collection was performed on day 63 after the first vaccine or placebo injection. This table comes from immunoSEQ multiplex PCR, and its TCRdb copy is limited to in-frame clones, with some not included. The sample consists of roughly 300,000 clones, around nine tenths of them appearing once. Comments on this clone: Antigen: not known.

The clonotype comes from a person aged 18 to 65 who received the Ad26.COV2.S COVID-19 vaccine or a placebo. This chain uses TRBV3-1 (or the pseudogene TRBV3-2) with TRBJ1-1; D gene uncertain. The sample was peripheral blood, taken in a trial of Ad26.COV2.S vaccine versus placebo. The CDR3 DNA is TGTGCCAGCAGCCAAGAAGCCGGCAGGAACACTGAAGCTTTCTTT. This sequence encodes CASSQEAGRNTEAFF.